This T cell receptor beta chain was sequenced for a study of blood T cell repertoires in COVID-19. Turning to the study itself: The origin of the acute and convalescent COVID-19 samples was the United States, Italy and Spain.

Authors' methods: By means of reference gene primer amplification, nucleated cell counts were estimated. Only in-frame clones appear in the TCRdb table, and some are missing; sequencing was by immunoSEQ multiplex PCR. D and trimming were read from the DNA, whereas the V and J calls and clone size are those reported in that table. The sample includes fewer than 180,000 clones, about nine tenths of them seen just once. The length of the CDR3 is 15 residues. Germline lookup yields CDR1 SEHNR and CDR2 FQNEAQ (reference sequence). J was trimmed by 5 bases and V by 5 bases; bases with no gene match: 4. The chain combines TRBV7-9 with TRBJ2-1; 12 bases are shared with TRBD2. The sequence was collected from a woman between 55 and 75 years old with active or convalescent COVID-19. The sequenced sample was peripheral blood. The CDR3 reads CASSPGLAGNNEQFF. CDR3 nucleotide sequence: TGTGCCAGCAGCCCAGGACTAGCGGGGAACAATGAGCAGTTCTTC.